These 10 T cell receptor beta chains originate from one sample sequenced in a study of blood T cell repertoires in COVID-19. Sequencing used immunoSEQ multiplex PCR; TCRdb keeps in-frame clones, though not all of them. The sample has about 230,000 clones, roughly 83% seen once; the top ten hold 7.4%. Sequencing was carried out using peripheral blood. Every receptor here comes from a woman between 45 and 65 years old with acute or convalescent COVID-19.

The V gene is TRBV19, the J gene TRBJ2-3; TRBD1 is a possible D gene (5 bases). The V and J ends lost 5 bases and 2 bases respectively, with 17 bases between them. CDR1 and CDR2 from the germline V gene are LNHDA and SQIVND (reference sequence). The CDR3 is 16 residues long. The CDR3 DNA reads TGTGCCAGTAGTCCTCGGTTGTCAGGGTACACAGATACGCAGTATTTT. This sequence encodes CASSPRLSGYTDTQYF.

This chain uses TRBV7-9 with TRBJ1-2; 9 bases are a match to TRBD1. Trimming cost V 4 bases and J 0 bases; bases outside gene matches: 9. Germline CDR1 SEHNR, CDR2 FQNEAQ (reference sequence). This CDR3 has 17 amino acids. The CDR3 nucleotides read TGTGCCAGCAGCTCGGGACAGGGAGGGCTAACTAACTATGGCTACACCTTC. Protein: CASSSGQGGLTNYGYTF.

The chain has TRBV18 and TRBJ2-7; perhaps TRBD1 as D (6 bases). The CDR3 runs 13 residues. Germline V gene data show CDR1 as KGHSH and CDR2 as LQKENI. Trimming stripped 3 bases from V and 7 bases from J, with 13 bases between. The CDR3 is CASSPGTTGEQYF. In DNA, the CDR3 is TGTGCCAGCTCACCGGGGACAACCGGGGAGCAGTACTTC.

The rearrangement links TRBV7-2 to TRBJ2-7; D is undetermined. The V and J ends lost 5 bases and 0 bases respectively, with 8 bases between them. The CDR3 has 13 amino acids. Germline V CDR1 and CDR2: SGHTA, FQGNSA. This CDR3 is CASSPKSSYEQYF. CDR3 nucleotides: TGTGCCAGCAGCCCTAAGAGCTCCTACGAGCAGTACTTC.

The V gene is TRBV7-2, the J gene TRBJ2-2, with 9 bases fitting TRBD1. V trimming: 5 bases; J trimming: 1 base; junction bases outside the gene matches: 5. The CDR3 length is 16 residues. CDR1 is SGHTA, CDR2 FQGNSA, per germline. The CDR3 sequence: CASSPYRGLNTGELFF. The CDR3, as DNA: TGTGCCAGCAGCCCATACAGGGGGCTGAACACCGGGGAGCTGTTTTTT.

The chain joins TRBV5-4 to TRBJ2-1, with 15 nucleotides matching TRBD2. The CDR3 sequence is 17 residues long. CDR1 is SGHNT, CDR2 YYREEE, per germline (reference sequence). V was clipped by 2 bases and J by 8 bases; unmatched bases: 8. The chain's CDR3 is CASSLKGTSGGRDEQFF. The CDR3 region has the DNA TGTGCCAGCAGCTTAAAAGGGACTAGCGGGGGGCGGGATGAGCAGTTCTTC. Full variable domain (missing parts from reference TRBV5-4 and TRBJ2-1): ETGVTQSPTHLIKTRGQQVTLRCSSQSGHNTVSWYQQALGQGPQFIFQYYREEENGRGNFPPRFSGLQFPNYSSELNVNALELDDSALYLCASSLKGTSGGRDEQFFGPGTRLTVL.

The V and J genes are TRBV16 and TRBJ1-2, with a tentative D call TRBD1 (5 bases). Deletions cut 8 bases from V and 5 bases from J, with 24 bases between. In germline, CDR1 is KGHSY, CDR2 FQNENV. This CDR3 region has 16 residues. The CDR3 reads CASRHDGTDSYYGYTF. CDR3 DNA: TGTGCCAGCCGACATGATGGGACTGACTCCTATTATGGCTACACCTTC.

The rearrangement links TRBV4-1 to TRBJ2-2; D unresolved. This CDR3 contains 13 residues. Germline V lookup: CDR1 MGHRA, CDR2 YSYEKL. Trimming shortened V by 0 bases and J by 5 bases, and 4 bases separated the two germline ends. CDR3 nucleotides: TGCGCCAGCAGCCAAGATCTAACCGGGGAGCTGTTTTTT. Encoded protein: CASSQDLTGELFF.

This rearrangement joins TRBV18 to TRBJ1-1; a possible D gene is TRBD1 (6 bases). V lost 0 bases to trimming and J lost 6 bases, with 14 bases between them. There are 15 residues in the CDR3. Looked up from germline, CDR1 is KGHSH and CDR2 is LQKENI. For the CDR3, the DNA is TGTGCCAGCTCACCACCACAGGGAACTTACCCTGAAGCTTTCTTT. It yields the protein CASSPPQGTYPEAFF.

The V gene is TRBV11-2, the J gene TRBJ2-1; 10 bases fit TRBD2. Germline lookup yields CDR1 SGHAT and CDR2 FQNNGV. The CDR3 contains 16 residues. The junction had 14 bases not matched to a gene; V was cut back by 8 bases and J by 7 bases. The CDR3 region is CASSSAGGIYENEQFF. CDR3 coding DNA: TGTGCCAGCTCCTCAGCGGGAGGGATATACGAAAATGAGCAGTTCTTC.